This T cell receptor beta chain came from a study of blood T cell repertoires in COVID-19. Study at large: Nucleic acid was either cDNA or gDNA, and it came from T cells, B-cell-depleted T cells, or PBMCs.

V lost 6 bases to trimming and J lost 11 bases; unmatched junction nucleotides: 12. Germline V lookup: CDR1 LNHDA, CDR2 SQIVND (reference sequence). This CDR3 comprises 14 residues. Per the study methods: How many nucleated cells were present was estimated from reference gene primer amplification. TCRdb's table, derived via immunoSEQ multiplex PCR, lists solely in-frame clones and lacks some. Clone size and the V and J calls come from that table; the DNA yielded D and trimming. The profile shows about 45,000 clones, approximately 87% of them singletons. Source material: peripheral blood. The chain links TRBV19 to TRBJ1-1; TRBD1 matches 10 bases. The receptor comes from a human donor in a cohort sampled during active COVID-19. CDR3 region: CASRFHGQGDEAFF. The CDR3 nucleotides read TGTGCCAGTAGGTTCCACGGACAGGGGGATGAGGCTTTCTTT.